This T cell receptor beta chain was obtained from a study of CD8+ T cells in alopecia areata. V was pared by 1 base and J by 2 bases, with 8 bases of the junction left unmatched. Germline V gene sequence: CDR1 SGHTA, CDR2 FQGNSA. The length of the CDR3 is 17 residues. After isolation, RNA underwent reverse transcription to generate cDNA as the sequencing template. Only in-frame clones appear in the TCRdb table, and some are missing; sequencing was by immunoSEQ multiplex PCR. The table records about 260,000 clones, around three fifths of them present only once. In this sample, this clone turned up a few times. As yet, its antigen is unknown. Treatment specified: oral pan-JAK inhibitor, 5-10 mg twice daily. Lesional scalp tissue (obtained by punch biopsy) and peripheral blood were collected from alopecia areata patients. The study's findings and limits: Many expanded lesional clones persisted during tofacitinib (in both scalp and blood).

This sequence originates from a human donor with alopecia areata. Material: CD4+ T cells sorted from blood, obtained between weeks 51 and 54, from a patient treated with tofacitinib. The chain combines TRBV7-2 with TRBJ1-2; TRBD1 agrees at 9 bases. Here the CDR3 DNA reads TGTGCCAGCAGCTTAGATCCCACAGGGGGCCTGAACTATGGCTACACCTTC. Protein: CASSLDPTGGLNYGYTF.